A selection of T cell receptor beta chains follows, all from one sample in a study of blood T cells in healthy people across ages. TCRdb processed the 5' RACE reads anew with MiXCR; each CDR3 protein has one entry. The sample contains roughly 790,000 distinct CDR3 sequences, 43% of which appear only once. The sequenced sample was blood. Receptor source: a woman between 55 and 75 years old in good health. Each CDR3 is given with its conserved first and last residue. A D gene is named only where the DNA matches it firmly. Size tells how often a clone was seen (once, few, many) or the class of an expanded clone, and some rows leave it out.

cdr3_aa: CASSLEKAAAFQETQYF
cdr3_nt: TGTGCCAGCAGCTTAGAGAAGGCAGCTGCTTTCCAAGAGACCCAGTACTTC
clone_size: NA
cdr3_length: 17
j_call: TRBJ2-5
d_call: NA
v_call: TRBV7-2

cdr3_aa: CASLVNWVDTEAFF
cdr3_nt: TGTGCCAGCCTCGTTAACTGGGTGGACACTGAAGCTTTCTTT
clone_size: NA
cdr3_length: 14
j_call: TRBJ1-1
d_call: NA
v_call: TRBV12-3/TRBV12-4

cdr3_aa: CSARDGRQGRYEQYF
cdr3_nt: TGCAGTGCTCGTGACGGGAGACAGGGGAGGTACGAGCAGTACTTC
clone_size: NA
cdr3_length: 15
j_call: TRBJ2-7
d_call: TRBD1
v_call: TRBV20-1

cdr3_aa: CASSYAGRRSYEQYF
cdr3_nt: TGTGCCAGCAGTTACGCGGGCAGGCGCTCCTACGAGCAGTACTTC
clone_size: NA
cdr3_length: 15
j_call: TRBJ2-7
d_call: NA
v_call: TRBV6-5

cdr3_aa: CASNLGGLQYF
cdr3_nt: TGTGCCAGCAACCTAGGGGGGCTGCAGTACTTC
clone_size: many
cdr3_length: 11
j_call: TRBJ2-7
d_call: NA
v_call: TRBV6-6

cdr3_aa: CASSLVASGSLETQYF
cdr3_nt: TGCGCCAGCAGCTTGGTCGCTAGCGGGAGTTTGGAGACCCAGTACTTC
clone_size: NA
cdr3_length: 16
j_call: TRBJ2-5
d_call: TRBD2
v_call: TRBV5-1

cdr3_aa: CASRLTQGGTLLTQYF
cdr3_nt: TGTGCCAGCAGGCTTACGCAAGGGGGAACCCTACTAACGCAGTATTTT
clone_size: NA
cdr3_length: 16
j_call: TRBJ2-3
d_call: NA
v_call: TRBV28

cdr3_aa: CASSLYGQKDQPQHF
cdr3_nt: TGTGCCAGCAGCTTGTACGGACAGAAGGATCAGCCCCAGCATTTT
clone_size: NA
cdr3_length: 15
j_call: TRBJ1-5
d_call: NA
v_call: TRBV5-6

cdr3_aa: CASSVGLGTAERGANVLTF
cdr3_nt: TGTGCCAGCAGCGTAGGTCTCGGGACAGCAGAACGTGGGGCCAACGTCCTGACTTTC
clone_size: few
cdr3_length: 19
j_call: TRBJ2-6
d_call: TRBD1
v_call: TRBV9

cdr3_aa: CASSDGTGVGANYGYTF
cdr3_nt: TGTGCCAGCAGTGATGGGACAGGGGTGGGAGCTAACTATGGCTACACCTTC
clone_size: many
cdr3_length: 17
j_call: TRBJ1-2
d_call: TRBD1
v_call: TRBV27

cdr3_aa: CASSQDEYDTDTQYF
cdr3_nt: TGCGCCAGCAGCCAGGATGAGTATGACACAGATACGCAGTATTTT
clone_size: NA
cdr3_length: 15
j_call: TRBJ2-3
d_call: NA
v_call: TRBV4-3

cdr3_aa: CASSEAGTGHNEQFF
cdr3_nt: TGTGCCAGCAGTGAAGCCGGGACGGGACACAATGAGCAGTTCTTC
clone_size: NA
cdr3_length: 15
j_call: TRBJ2-1
d_call: NA
v_call: TRBV6-1

cdr3_aa: CASSDPGGLAGTNNEQFF
cdr3_nt: TGTGCCAGCAGCGACCCCGGGGGGCTAGCGGGGACCAACAATGAGCAGTTCTTC
clone_size: few
cdr3_length: 18
j_call: TRBJ2-1
d_call: TRBD2
v_call: TRBV9

cdr3_aa: CSANRGGGFDTQYF
cdr3_nt: TGCAGCGCCAACCGGGGCGGGGGGTTTGATACGCAGTATTTT
clone_size: NA
cdr3_length: 14
j_call: TRBJ2-3
d_call: TRBD2
v_call: TRBV29-1

cdr3_aa: CASSFRQGEGDTQYF
cdr3_nt: TGCGCCAGCAGCTTCAGGCAGGGGGAGGGAGATACGCAGTATTTT
clone_size: NA
cdr3_length: 15
j_call: TRBJ2-3
d_call: NA
v_call: TRBV5-1

cdr3_aa: CASSFSVAHNEQFF
cdr3_nt: TGTGCCAGCAGCTTTAGCGTGGCCCACAATGAGCAGTTCTTC
clone_size: many
cdr3_length: 14
j_call: TRBJ2-1
d_call: NA
v_call: TRBV7-2

cdr3_aa: CATDSDRGRPFTF
cdr3_nt: TGTGCCACCGATTCGGACAGGGGGCGACCCTTCACCTTC
clone_size: NA
cdr3_length: 13
j_call: TRBJ1-2
d_call: TRBD1
v_call: TRBV10-3

cdr3_aa: CACRRGPRDNQPQHF
cdr3_nt: TGTGCCTGCAGGAGGGGGCCGAGAGACAATCAGCCCCAGCATTTT
clone_size: NA
cdr3_length: 15
j_call: TRBJ1-5
d_call: TRBD1
v_call: TRBV2

cdr3_aa: CASSTSGGSYEQYF
cdr3_nt: TGCGCCAGCAGTACTAGCGGGGGTTCCTACGAGCAGTACTTC
clone_size: many
cdr3_length: 14
j_call: TRBJ2-7
d_call: TRBD2
v_call: TRBV10-1

cdr3_aa: CASSSLGTPKETQYF
cdr3_nt: TGCGCCAGCAGCTCGCTTGGGACGCCCAAAGAGACCCAGTACTTC
clone_size: once
cdr3_length: 15
j_call: TRBJ2-5
d_call: NA
v_call: TRBV5-1

cdr3_aa: CASLPFWASTDTQYF
cdr3_nt: TGTGCCAGTCTCCCTTTTTGGGCTAGCACAGATACGCAGTATTTT
clone_size: NA
cdr3_length: 15
j_call: TRBJ2-3
d_call: NA
v_call: TRBV14

cdr3_aa: CASSETLKISGDPYNEQYF
cdr3_nt: TGTGCCAGCAGTGAAACACTAAAAATCTCGGGAGACCCTTACAATGAGCAGTACTTC
clone_size: NA
cdr3_length: 19
j_call: TRBJ2-7
d_call: NA
v_call: TRBV25-1

cdr3_aa: CASSQDPGRDTQYF
cdr3_nt: TGTGCCAGCAGCCAAGACCCAGGGAGGGATACGCAGTATTTT
clone_size: NA
cdr3_length: 14
j_call: TRBJ2-3
d_call: NA
v_call: TRBV3-1

cdr3_aa: CASSAAGQGLYEQYF
cdr3_nt: TGTGCCAGCAGTGCGGCCGGACAGGGACTCTACGAGCAGTACTTC
clone_size: few
cdr3_length: 15
j_call: TRBJ2-7
d_call: TRBD1
v_call: TRBV25-1

cdr3_aa: CAIRAGQGEKLFF
cdr3_nt: TGTGCCATCAGAGCGGGACAGGGTGAAAAACTGTTTTTT
clone_size: few
cdr3_length: 13
j_call: TRBJ1-4
d_call: TRBD1
v_call: TRBV10-3

cdr3_aa: CASSAASGSSYNEQFF
cdr3_nt: TGTGCCAGCAGCGCAGCTAGCGGGAGCTCCTACAATGAGCAGTTCTTC
clone_size: NA
cdr3_length: 16
j_call: TRBJ2-1
d_call: TRBD2
v_call: TRBV9

cdr3_aa: CSVADKRRSYEQYF
cdr3_nt: TGCAGCGTCGCCGACAAGAGAAGATCCTACGAGCAGTACTTC
clone_size: few
cdr3_length: 14
j_call: TRBJ2-7
d_call: NA
v_call: TRBV29-1

cdr3_aa: CASSPRGSGRDSYNEQFF
cdr3_nt: TGCGCCAGCAGCCCTCGTGGGAGCGGGAGGGACTCCTACAATGAGCAGTTCTTC
clone_size: few
cdr3_length: 18
j_call: TRBJ2-1
d_call: TRBD2
v_call: TRBV5-1

cdr3_aa: CSARAPGTASYEQYF
cdr3_nt: TGCAGTGCTAGAGCCCCGGGGACTGCCTCCTACGAGCAGTACTTC
clone_size: few
cdr3_length: 15
j_call: TRBJ2-7
d_call: NA
v_call: TRBV20-1

cdr3_aa: CATGDSYGYTF
cdr3_nt: TGTGCCACGGGAGACAGCTATGGCTACACCTTC
clone_size: NA
cdr3_length: 11
j_call: TRBJ1-2
d_call: NA
v_call: TRBV6-5

cdr3_aa: CASSLNRVGANVLTF
cdr3_nt: TGTGCCAGTAGTCTTAACAGGGTTGGGGCCAACGTCCTGACTTTC
clone_size: NA
cdr3_length: 15
j_call: TRBJ2-6
d_call: NA
v_call: TRBV19

cdr3_aa: CAISDSGQGNSPLHF
cdr3_nt: TGTGCCATCAGTGACTCTGGACAGGGGAATTCACCCCTCCACTTT
clone_size: few
cdr3_length: 15
j_call: TRBJ1-6
d_call: TRBD1
v_call: TRBV10-3

cdr3_aa: CASSQMAGNNEKLFF
cdr3_nt: TGTGCCAGCAGCCAGATGGCAGGGAATAATGAAAAACTGTTTTTT
clone_size: few
cdr3_length: 15
j_call: TRBJ1-4
d_call: NA
v_call: TRBV4-2

cdr3_aa: CASSSLTGQTINEQFF
cdr3_nt: TGTGCCAGCAGCTCGTTGACGGGACAGACGATCAATGAGCAGTTCTTC
clone_size: NA
cdr3_length: 16
j_call: TRBJ2-1
d_call: TRBD1
v_call: TRBV7-2

cdr3_aa: CASSQDLRGDEQYF
cdr3_nt: TGTGCCAGCAGCCAAGATCTGAGGGGAGACGAGCAGTACTTC
clone_size: NA
cdr3_length: 14
j_call: TRBJ2-7
d_call: NA
v_call: TRBV3-1